This T cell receptor beta chain was identified in a study of long-term antiretroviral therapy in people with HIV. Overall study context: Samples from the earliest time points predate the 2015 immediate-ART recommendation by about a decade. Study findings and constraints: Blood obtained between the mid-2000s and the late 2010s may reflect older ART regimens.

With regard to this clone: The antigen remains undetermined.

V was pared by 4 bases and J by 4 bases, with 11 bases of the junction left unmatched. CDR3 length: 16 residues. In germline, CDR1 is MNHNS, CDR2 SASEGT. Running of the v3.0 immunoSEQ assay took place at survey level. Assay used: immunoSEQ multiplex PCR; TCRdb lists only in-frame clones, some missing. Altogether approximately 13,000 clones are present, more than 75% being singletons, with the ten largest covering 25% to 30%. This receptor was obtained from a man aged 35 to 55 with HIV. Sequences were derived from unsorted PBMCs, sampled 3.1 years after starting antiretroviral therapy. V gene TRBV6-1 combines with J gene TRBJ1-2; 8 positions agree with TRBD1. The CDR3 reads CASSGQGANQLYGYTF. For the CDR3, the DNA is TGTGCCAGCAGTGGCCAGGGGGCGAATCAGCTCTATGGCTACACCTTC.